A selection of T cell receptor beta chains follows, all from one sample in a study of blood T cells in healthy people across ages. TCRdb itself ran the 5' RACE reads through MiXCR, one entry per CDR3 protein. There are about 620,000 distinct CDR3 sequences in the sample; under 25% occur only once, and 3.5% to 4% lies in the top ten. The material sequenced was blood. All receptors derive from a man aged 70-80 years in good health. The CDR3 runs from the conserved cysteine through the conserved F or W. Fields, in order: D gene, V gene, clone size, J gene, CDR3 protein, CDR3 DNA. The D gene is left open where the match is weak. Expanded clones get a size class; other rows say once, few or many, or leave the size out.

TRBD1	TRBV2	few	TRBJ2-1	CASSKDRGMNEQFF	TGTGCCAGCAGTAAGGACAGGGGTATGAATGAGCAGTTCTTC
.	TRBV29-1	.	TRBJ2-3	CSVVFPGSTDTQYF	TGCAGCGTTGTGTTCCCAGGGAGCACAGATACGCAGTATTTT
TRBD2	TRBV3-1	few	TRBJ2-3	CASSRTSGKSDTQYF	TGTGCCAGCAGCCGGACTAGCGGGAAGTCAGATACGCAGTATTTT
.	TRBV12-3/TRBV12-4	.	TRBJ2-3	CATNTATDTQYF	TGTGCCACTAACACTGCCACAGATACGCAGTATTTT
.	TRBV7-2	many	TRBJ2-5	CASSLPTGRRETQYF	TGTGCCAGCAGCTTACCGACAGGGAGGCGGGAGACCCAGTACTTC
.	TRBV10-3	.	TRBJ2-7	CAISVFGLSSYEQYF	TGTGCCATCAGTGTATTTGGGCTTAGCTCCTACGAGCAGTACTTT
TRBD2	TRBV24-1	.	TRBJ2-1	CATSDRTSGRGSSYNEQFF	TGTGCCACCAGTGACCGGACTAGCGGGAGAGGTAGCTCCTACAATGAGCAGTTCTTC
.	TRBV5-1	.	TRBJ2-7	CASSFKGEQYF	TGCGCCAGCAGCTTTAAGGGGGAGCAGTACTTC
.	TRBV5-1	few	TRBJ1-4	CASSLEGDTLNEKLFF	TGCGCCAGCAGCTTGGAGGGGGACACTCTCAATGAAAAACTGTTTTTT
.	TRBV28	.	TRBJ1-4	CASSWGRGDEKLFF	TGTGCCAGCAGTTGGGGACGGGGAGATGAAAAACTGTTTTTT
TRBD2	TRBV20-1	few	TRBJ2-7	CSARTSGRALGEQYF	TGCAGTGCTCGAACTAGCGGGAGGGCCCTAGGGGAGCAGTACTTC
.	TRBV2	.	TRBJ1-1	CASSDRQVNTEAFF	TGTGCCAGCAGTGACAGGCAGGTCAACACTGAAGCTTTCTTT
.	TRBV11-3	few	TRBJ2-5	CASSTFCSQETQYF	TGTGCCAGCAGCACTTTTTGCTCCCAAGAGACCCAGTACTTC
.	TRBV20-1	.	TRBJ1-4	CSANRGATNEKRFF	TGCAGTGCTAACCGAGGAGCAACTAATGAAAAACGGTTTTTT
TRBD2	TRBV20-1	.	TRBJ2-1	CSANREEVVNEQFF	TGCAGTGCTAACCGGGAGGAGGTCGTCAATGAGCAGTTCTTC
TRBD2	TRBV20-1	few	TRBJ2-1	CSAIWTSRNNNEQFF	TGCAGTGCTATATGGACTAGCAGAAATAACAATGAGCAGTTCTTC
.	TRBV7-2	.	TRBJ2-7	CASSLPGQDYEQYF	TGTGCCAGCAGCTTACCGGGACAAGACTACGAGCAGTACTTC
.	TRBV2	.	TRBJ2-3	CASSVGAGASTDTQYF	TGTGCCAGCAGTGTGGGGGCTGGCGCTAGCACAGATACGCAGTATTTT
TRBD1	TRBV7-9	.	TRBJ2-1	CASSADRGLGDEQFF	TGTGCCAGCAGCGCGGACAGGGGGCTAGGAGATGAGCAGTTCTTC
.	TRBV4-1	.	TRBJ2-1	CASSQDWERAYNEQFF	TGCGCCAGCAGCCAAGATTGGGAGAGAGCCTACAATGAGCAGTTCTTC
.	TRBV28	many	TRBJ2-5	CASRDGNTETQYF	TGTGCCAGCAGGGACGGTAATACAGAGACCCAGTACTTC
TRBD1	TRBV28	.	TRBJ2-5	CASSRSNRGQETQYF	TGTGCCAGCAGTCGTTCTAACAGGGGCCAGGAGACCCAGTACTTC
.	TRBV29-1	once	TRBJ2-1	CSVRLDSYNEQFF	TGCAGCGTCCGTTTGGACAGCTACAATGAGCAGTTCTTC
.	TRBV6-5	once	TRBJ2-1	CASKPTGYNEQFF	TGTGCCAGCAAGCCCACAGGGTACAATGAGCAGTTCTTC
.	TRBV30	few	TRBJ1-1	CAWSVRKEAFF	TGTGCCTGGAGTGTCAGAAAGGAAGCTTTCTTT
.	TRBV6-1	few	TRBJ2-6	CASNGDSGANVLTF	TGTGCCAGCAATGGGGACTCTGGGGCCAACGTCCTGACTTTC
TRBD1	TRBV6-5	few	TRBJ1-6	CASSYSTDRASSPLHF	TGTGCCAGCAGTTACTCCACGGACAGGGCATCTTCACCCCTCCACTTT
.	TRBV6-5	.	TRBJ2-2	CASSYLGSGELFF	TGTGCCAGCAGTTACTTGGGGTCCGGGGAGCTGTTTTTT
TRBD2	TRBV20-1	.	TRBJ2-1	CSKAGGPYNEQFF	TGCAGTAAAGCGGGAGGGCCTTACAATGAGCAGTTCTTC
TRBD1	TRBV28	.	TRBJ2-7	CATKPGQGPYEQYF	TGTGCCACCAAACCGGGACAGGGGCCCTACGAGCAGTACTTC
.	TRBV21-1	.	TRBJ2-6	CASSAPWSAVPSGANVLTF	TGTGCCAGCAGCGCACCCTGGTCTGCAGTGCCCTCTGGGGCCAACGTCCTGACTTTC
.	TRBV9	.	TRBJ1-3	CASSGARETWGNTIYF	TGTGCCAGCAGCGGTGCCAGGGAGACTTGGGGAAACACCATATATTTT
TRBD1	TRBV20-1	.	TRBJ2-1	CSATNPGQAINEQFF	TGCAGTGCTACCAACCCGGGACAGGCAATTAATGAGCAGTTCTTC
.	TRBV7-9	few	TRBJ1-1	CASSLAEQEAFF	TGTGCCAGCAGCTTAGCGGAGCAAGAAGCTTTCTTT
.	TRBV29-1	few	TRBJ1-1	CSVGQMNTEAFF	TGCAGCGTTGGACAAATGAACACTGAAGCTTTCTTT
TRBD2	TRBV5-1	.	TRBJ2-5	CASSLTSGRALGETQYF	TGCGCCAGCAGCTTGACTAGCGGGAGGGCCTTGGGAGAGACCCAGTACTTC
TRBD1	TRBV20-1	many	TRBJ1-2	CSAWGQGEGYGYTF	TGCAGTGCTTGGGGACAGGGGGAAGGCTATGGCTACACCTTC
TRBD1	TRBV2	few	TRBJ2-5	CASRGTVRETQYF	TGTGCCAGCAGGGGGACAGTCCGAGAGACCCAGTACTTC
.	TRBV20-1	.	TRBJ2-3	CSASLAALKGDPQYF	TGCAGTGCTAGTCTAGCGGCTCTTAAGGGGGATCCGCAGTATTTT
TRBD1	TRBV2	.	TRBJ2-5	CASSEVGQGGETQYF	TGTGCCAGCAGTGAAGTGGGACAGGGAGGCGAGACCCAGTACTTC
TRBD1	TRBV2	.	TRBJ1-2	CANGQGYGYTF	TGTGCCAACGGACAGGGCTATGGCTACACCTTC
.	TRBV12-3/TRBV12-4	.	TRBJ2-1	CASSRGRDPRYNEQFF	TGTGCCAGCAGTCGCGGTAGAGACCCTCGCTACAATGAGCAGTTCTTC
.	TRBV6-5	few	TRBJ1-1	CASSYSRRGPEAFF	TGTGCCAGCAGTTACTCGAGAAGGGGCCCTGAAGCTTTCTTT
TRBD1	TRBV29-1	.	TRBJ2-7	CSVAGGQSSYEQYF	TGCAGCGTTGCAGGGGGTCAGAGCTCCTACGAGCAGTACTTC
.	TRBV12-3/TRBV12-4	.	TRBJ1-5	CASSTWTEGNQPQHF	TGTGCCAGCAGTACCTGGACAGAAGGCAATCAGCCCCAGCATTTT
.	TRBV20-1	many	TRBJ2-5	CSARDAIAQETQYF	TGCAGTGCTAGAGATGCCATAGCCCAAGAGACCCAGTACTTC
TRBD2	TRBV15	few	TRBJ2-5	CATSWTGTSRETQYF	TGTGCCACCAGCTGGACCGGGACTAGCAGGGAGACCCAGTACTTC
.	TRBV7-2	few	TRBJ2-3	CASSAMDGSTDTQYF	TGTGCCAGCAGCGCGATGGACGGAAGCACAGATACGCAGTATTTT
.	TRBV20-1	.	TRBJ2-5	CSAKAPLATETQYF	TGCAGTGCCAAGGCCCCTCTAGCGACGGAGACCCAGTACTTC
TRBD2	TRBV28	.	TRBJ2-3	CASSFRGPGLAASTDTQYF	TGTGCCAGCAGTTTTCGTGGCCCCGGACTAGCGGCCAGCACAGATACGCAGTATTTT
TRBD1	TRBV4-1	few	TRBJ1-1	CASSQAGQDTEAFF	TGCGCCAGCAGCCAAGCCGGACAGGACACTGAAGCTTTCTTT
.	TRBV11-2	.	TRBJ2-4	CASSLGRGGETKGIQYF	TGTGCCAGCAGCTTAGGACGAGGGGGAGAGACCAAAGGCATTCAGTACTTC
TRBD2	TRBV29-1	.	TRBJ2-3	CSGSIAGFPDTQYF	TGCAGCGGTTCGATAGCGGGTTTTCCAGATACGCAGTATTTT
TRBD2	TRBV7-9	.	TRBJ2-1	CASSLVSGYSYNEQFF	TGTGCCAGCAGCCTAGTTAGCGGGTACTCCTACAATGAGCAGTTCTTC